This is a list of T cell receptor beta chains from one sample in a study of memory CD4+ T cells and cytomegalovirus serostatus. The data were produced by immunoSEQ multiplex PCR, yet TCRdb's version contains in-frame clones alone and is incomplete. The sample lists 50,000 or so clones; about four fifths were seen once. Sequencing was done on a sample of memory CD4+ T cells from blood. These receptors all stem from an adult in good health and CMV-seronegative. CDR3s include the opening cysteine and the closing phenylalanine or tryptophan. Each record gives: V gene, J gene, clone size, D gene, CDR3 DNA, CDR3 protein. The D gene is left open where the match is weak. Not every row has a clone size; where given, it reads once, few, many or a size class.

TRBV5-1,TRBJ2-5,-,-,TGCGCCAGCAGCTTTCTACAGGGGACTAAAGAGACCCAGTACTTC,CASSFLQGTKETQYF
TRBV13,TRBJ1-1,-,-,TGTGCCAGCAGCTTACGGGGCTTACCGAACACTGAAGCTTTCTTT,CASSLRGLPNTEAFF
TRBV5-1,TRBJ1-6,-,-,TGCGCCAGCAGCTCAAATAATTCACCCCTCCACTTT,CASSSNNSPLHF
TRBV27,TRBJ2-7,-,TRBD1,TGTGCCAGCAGTCCCCGCCTCCAGGGACAGGGGTTTTTCTACGAGCAGTACTTC,CASSPRLQGQGFFYEQYF
TRBV5-4,TRBJ2-7,-,-,TGTGCCAGCAGCCCGCAGAATTCCTACGAGCAGTACTTC,CASSPQNSYEQYF
TRBV5-4,TRBJ2-6,-,TRBD2,TGTGCCAGCACCCCCGGGAGGGGCTCTGGGGCCAACGTCCTGACTTTC,CASTPGRGSGANVLTF
TRBV5-6,TRBJ2-3,-,-,TGTGCCAGCAGCGACCTCAGGACCACAGATACGCAGTATTTT,CASSDLRTTDTQYF
TRBV13,TRBJ2-2,-,-,TGTGCCAGCAGCTTAGACCTAGGCCGGGAGCTGTTTTTT,CASSLDLGRELFF
TRBV7-6,TRBJ2-1,-,-,TGTGCCAGCAGCATACGGTACGGGGATGAGCAGTTCTTC,CASSIRYGDEQFF
TRBV11-2,TRBJ1-1,-,-,TGTGCCAGCAGCCTACTAAGCATACCTGAAGCTTTCTTT,CASSLLSIPEAFF
TRBV6-6,TRBJ1-1,-,-,TGTGCCAGCAGTTACAGGGGTATGGCTGAAGCTTTCTTT,CASSYRGMAEAFF
TRBV5-4,TRBJ1-1,-,TRBD1,TGTGCCAGCAGCCGCCCAGGGGGACAGGGGAAGAGCACTGAAGCTTTCTTT,CASSRPGGQGKSTEAFF
TRBV18,TRBJ2-1,-,-,TGTGCCAGCTCATCCCCAATTAGGGATGAGCAGTTCTTC,CASSSPIRDEQFF
TRBV7-8,TRBJ1-1,-,TRBD1,TGTGCCAGCAGCCTATTAGGCGGGACAGCTAACACTGAAGCTTTCTTT,CASSLLGGTANTEAFF
TRBV7-8,TRBJ2-7,-,-,TGTGCCAGCAGCCCCCGACAGGCCTCCTACGAGCAGTACTTC,CASSPRQASYEQYF
TRBV2,TRBJ2-1,-,TRBD2,TGTGCCAGCAGGCTTAGCGGGGGAAACAATGAGCAGTTCTTC,CASRLSGGNNEQFF
TRBV5-4,TRBJ2-7,-,-,TGTGCCAGCAGCTTGGGGCGGGGTTCTTCCTACGAGCAGTACTTC,CASSLGRGSSYEQYF
TRBV27,TRBJ1-2,-,-,TGTGCCAGCAGTTTCTGGCAGGGTCATGGCTACACCTTC,CASSFWQGHGYTF
TRBV29-1,TRBJ2-3,-,TRBD2,TGCAGCGTTGGGCTAGCGGTCACAGATACGCAGTATTTT,CSVGLAVTDTQYF
TRBV30,TRBJ1-2,-,TRBD1,TGTGCCTGGAGTGTAGACAGGGGGTTCGGCTACACCTTC,CAWSVDRGFGYTF
TRBV28,TRBJ1-2,medium-sized,TRBD1,TGTGCCAGCAGTGTCCCTCCCGGGACAGGGCGCCTCTATGGCTACACCTTC,CASSVPPGTGRLYGYTF
TRBV13,TRBJ1-6,once,-,TGTGCCAGCAGGACCGGGACGGGGGCTTCACCCCTCCACTTT,CASRTGTGASPLHF
TRBV18,TRBJ2-2,-,-,TGTGCCAGCTCACCACGGCTGGACGTTGGCACCGGGGAGCTGTTTTTT,CASSPRLDVGTGELFF
TRBV5-1,TRBJ2-3,-,TRBD1,TGCGCCAGCAGTCGTACCGGGACAGGGGGTGATACGCAGTATTTT,CASSRTGTGGDTQYF
TRBV30,TRBJ1-2,few,TRBD1,TGTGCCTGGAGTGATAGGACAGGGTGGAACTATGGCTACACCTTC,CAWSDRTGWNYGYTF
TRBV27,TRBJ2-3,-,-,TGTGCCAGCAGTTTTGGGGGCCGAGGAACAGATACGCAGTATTTT,CASSFGGRGTDTQYF
TRBV6-1,TRBJ2-5,-,TRBD1,TGTGCCAGCAGTGAATTGAGGGGGCGAGAGACCCAGTACTTC,CASSELRGRETQYF
TRBV6-5,TRBJ1-3,-,-,TGTGCCAGCAGTGACACCGGAAACACCATATATTTT,CASSDTGNTIYF
TRBV6-6,TRBJ1-1,-,-,TGTGCCAGCAGTTACGATCCTGAGAACACTGAAGCTTTCTTT,CASSYDPENTEAFF
TRBV2,TRBJ1-5,-,-,TGTGCCAGCAGTGAAACTTCACTGCTAAGAGGGCTCAATCAGCCCCAGCATTTT,CASSETSLLRGLNQPQHF
TRBV6-5,TRBJ2-3,-,TRBD2,TGTGCCAGCAGTCCGGGACTAGCGGGGGTAGATACGCAGTATTTT,CASSPGLAGVDTQYF
TRBV5-4,TRBJ2-4,-,TRBD1,TGTGCCAGCAGCGCAGGGACAGGGCCGCTAGCCAAAAACATTCAGTACTTC,CASSAGTGPLAKNIQYF
TRBV7-2,TRBJ1-2,-,-,TGTGCCAGCAGCAACAATGGGGCCTATGGCTACACCTTC,CASSNNGAYGYTF
TRBV14,TRBJ2-3,once,TRBD1,TGTGCCAGCAGCCATCGGACAGGGGTTAGCACAGATACGCAGTATTTT,CASSHRTGVSTDTQYF
TRBV4-2,TRBJ1-5,few,-,TGTGCCAGCAGCCAGGACCTATATAGCAATCAGCCCCAGCATTTT,CASSQDLYSNQPQHF
TRBV14,TRBJ2-7,-,TRBD1,TGTGCCAGCAGCCAACACTCAGGGGGCAGCGAGCAGTACTTC,CASSQHSGGSEQYF
TRBV4-2,TRBJ2-5,-,TRBD2,TGTGCCAGCAGCCCTCCGGGACTAAACCAAGAGACCCAGTACTTC,CASSPPGLNQETQYF
TRBV6-5,TRBJ1-6,once,-,TGTGCCAGCAGATGGGCGGGGGCGGGTAATTCACCCCTCCACTTT,CASRWAGAGNSPLHF
TRBV6-5,TRBJ1-2,-,-,TGTGCCAGCAGTTCCGGGACGTTGTATGGCTACACCTTC,CASSSGTLYGYTF
TRBV7-9,TRBJ1-2,-,TRBD1,TGTGCCAGCAGCTTCGGGACAGGGAGTATAGGGGGGAGCTACACCTTC,CASSFGTGSIGGSYTF
TRBV6-6,TRBJ2-7,-,-,TGTGCCAGCAGTTACTCCAGTATCTCCTACGAGCAGTACTTC,CASSYSSISYEQYF
TRBV15,TRBJ2-2,few,-,TGTGCCACCAGCAGAGGAGGTTTGGTAAACACCGGGGAGCTGTTTTTT,CATSRGGLVNTGELFF
TRBV9,TRBJ1-2,few,-,TGTGCCAGCAGCGTAACGGCAGAGAGATCCTATGGCTACACCTTC,CASSVTAERSYGYTF
TRBV28,TRBJ1-5,-,-,TGTGCCAGCGAATCGTCAGGGGAATATCAGCCCCAGCATTTT,CASESSGEYQPQHF
TRBV19,TRBJ2-4,-,-,TGTGCCAGTAGTATTGAGGCCAAAAACATTCAGTACTTC,CASSIEAKNIQYF
TRBV28,TRBJ1-2,-,-,TGTGCCAGCGGACAGTTCTCTAGGGGCTACACCTTC,CASGQFSRGYTF
TRBV5-6,TRBJ2-3,-,-,TGTGCCAGCAGCTACCTGTCAGGGGGGCAAGATACGCAGTATTTT,CASSYLSGGQDTQYF
TRBV2,TRBJ2-3,-,-,TGTGCCAGCAGTGAACGGGCAGGGCGCACAGATACGCAGTATTTT,CASSERAGRTDTQYF
TRBV6-6,TRBJ2-7,once,-,TGTGCCAGCAGAGAAACAGAGATGGGCGAGCAGTACTTC,CASRETEMGEQYF
TRBV7-2,TRBJ2-5,-,TRBD2,TGTGCCAGCAGCCGTGGGACTAGGTTAGAGACCCAGTACTTC,CASSRGTRLETQYF
TRBV29-1,TRBJ2-5,-,TRBD2,TGCAGCGTTGAGACTAGCCGCGAGACCCAGTACTTC,CSVETSRETQYF
TRBV29-1,TRBJ2-1,-,-,TGCAGCGTTCAGAACAATGAGCAGTTCTTC,CSVQNNEQFF
TRBV6-1,TRBJ1-6,-,TRBD1,TGTGCCATTGCCCCCCCTACAGGGGTATCACCCCTCCACTTT,CAIAPPTGVSPLHF